Below, 24 T cell receptor beta chains from the same sample are listed, as sequenced in a study of regulatory T cells in long-lasting Graves disease. Time point given: newly diagnosed GD, antithyroid drugs for less than 3 months. From RNA extracted from PBMCs, the TCR library was made. The authors built TCR beta libraries using iRepertoire HTBI primers and Arm-PCR of CDR3 regions. One entry per CDR3 protein, called by TCRdb with MiXCR from the multiplex PCR reads. The data contain 350,000 to 500,000 distinct CDR3 sequences, around 13% of them singletons. This same sample was also taken into another study, of T cells in Graves' hyperthyroidism and ophthalmopathy.

The input for sequencing was peripheral blood mononuclear cells (PBMCs), taken at new diagnosis, from a patient treated with antithyroid drugs. The receptors derive from a woman aged 45-59 years with Graves disease.

Points on this clonotype: A single base separates this from a much larger clone, so it may be a read error. The genes are TRBV5-1 and TRBJ2-3; possible D gene TRBD1, 5 bases. The DNA matches TRBJ2-1 better at its end, which makes the J call doubtful. The CDR3 totals 14 residues. Germline V gene lookup returns CDR1 SGHRS and CDR2 YFSETQ. The CDR3 nucleotides are TGCGCCAGCAGGCCCACGACAGACCGCTACGAGCAGTTCTTC. This translates into CASRPTTDRYEQFF.

This clonotype was picked up many times. The chain couples TRBV11-2 to TRBJ2-3; D unresolved. CDR3 length: 13 amino acids. V was pared by 3 bases and J by 3 bases, with 7 bases between. Germline V CDR1 and CDR2: SGHAT, FQNNGV. This CDR3 is CASSLVPTDTQYF. The CDR3 DNA sequence: TGTGCCAGCAGCTTGGTCCCAACAGATACGCAGTATTTT. The full variable domain, rest sourced from reference TRBV11-2 and TRBJ2-3, is EAGVAQSPRYKIIEKRQSVAFWCNPISGHATLYWYQQILGQGPKLLIQFQNNGVVDDSQLPKDRFSAERLKGVDSTLKIQPAKLEDSAVYLCASSLVPTDTQYFGPGTRLTVL.

V gene TRBV6-1 combines with J gene TRBJ2-5, with TRBD1 matching 11 bases. Looked up from germline, CDR1 is MNHNS and CDR2 is SASEGT. The CDR3 spans 14 residues. J gave up 5 bases and V 6 bases, and 5 bases lay outside the gene matches. The CDR3, as DNA: TGTGCCAGCAGGTTGGACAGGGGGCGGGAGACCCAGTACTTC. Its protein product is CASRLDRGRETQYF.

Worth noting for this clonotype: A read error may be the cause here, since a much bigger clone is one base away. This chain uses TRBV11-2 with TRBJ2-7; 10 bases line up with TRBD2. CDR3 length: 17 amino acids. Germline loops: CDR1 SGHAT, CDR2 FQNNGV. CDR3 DNA sequence: TGTGCCAGCAGCTTACGCCTGGGAGCGGGAGGGTACTACGAGCACTACTTC. The encoded protein is CASSLRLGAGGYYEHYF.

The genes are TRBV9 and TRBJ2-5, with D perhaps matching TRBD1 (5 bases). CDR1 is SGDLS and CDR2 is YYNGEE in the germline V gene. With 3 bases removed from V and 7 bases from J, the gap between germline ends came to 16 bases. The CDR3 runs 14 residues. In DNA, the CDR3 is TGTGCCAGCAGCGCTCTACAGGCCCCAGGGACCCAGTACTTC. It is translated as CASSALQAPGTQYF.

V is TRBV6-2 or TRBV6-3 and J is TRBJ2-1; the D gene is possibly TRBD2 (7 bases). Per the germline V gene, CDR1 is MNHEY and CDR2 is SVGEGT. V was trimmed by 3 bases and J by 7 bases, leaving 19 bases between them. The CDR3 loop spans 16 amino acids. The CDR3 loop reads CASSYGQGRESNEQFF. Written as DNA, the CDR3 is TGTGCCAGCAGTTATGGTCAGGGGCGGGAGTCGAATGAGCAGTTCTTC.

This clonotype was detected many times. The V call is TRBV4-1, the J call TRBJ1-1, with a weak D call TRBD1 (5 bases). The V gene's germline CDR1 is MGHRA and CDR2 YSYEKL. Deletions cut 0 bases from V and 11 bases from J, with 13 bases between. This CDR3 is 13 amino acids long. The CDR3 loop is CASSQDPREGAFF. The DNA of the CDR3 is TGCGCCAGCAGCCAAGACCCCAGGGAGGGGGCTTTCTTT.

This clonotype occurred a few times. V and J are TRBV29-1 and TRBJ1-3; D not certain. Germline V gene data show CDR1 as SQVTM and CDR2 as ANQGSEA. The ends were cut back, 4 bases at V and 0 bases at J, with 7 bases in the middle. There are 13 residues in the CDR3. The DNA for the CDR3 is TGCAGCGTTGCTGGGATCTCTGGAAACACCATATATTTT. This translates into CSVAGISGNTIYF. Full variable domain (rest looked up from reference TRBV29-1 and TRBJ1-3): SAVISQKPSRDICQRGTSLTIQCQVDSQVTMMFWYRQQPGQSLTLIATANQGSEATYESGFVIDKFPISRPNLTFSTLTVSNMSPEDSSIYLCSVAGISGNTIYFGEGSWLTVV.

This clonotype showed up just a few times. The J gene is TRBJ1-4, the V gene TRBV29-1; D may be TRBD1 (5 bases). The germline CDR1 and CDR2 sequences are SQVTM and ANQGSEA. The CDR3 length is 13 residues. V lost 1 base, J lost 8 bases, and 11 bases lay in between. CDR3 sequence reads: CSVEGRGGEKLFF. The CDR3 DNA reads TGCAGCGTTGAAGGGCGGGGGGGAGAAAAACTGTTTTTT.

The table lists this clonotype with a few counts. The junction does not match germline at one end; this may be a read error. The chain combines TRBV7-9 with TRBJ2-3, with D tentatively TRBD1 (5 bases). The CDR3 runs to 17 residues. The germline gives CDR1 SEHNR, CDR2 FQNEAQ (reference sequence). The CDR3 here is CASGLSVGAGTTDTQYF. The CDR3 DNA reads as TGTGCCAGCGGCTTAAGCGTAGGGGCAGGTACCACAGATACGCAGTATTTT.

This clonotype was observed a handful of times. The V and J genes are TRBV29-1 and TRBJ2-7; D is uncertain. Trimming pared 4 bases from V and 6 bases from J, leaving 13 bases between. Germline loops: CDR1 SQVTM, CDR2 ANQGSEA. The CDR3 spans 12 residues. The CDR3 loop reads CSVGPSIGEQYF. The DNA of the CDR3 is TGCAGCGTTGGACCATCAATCGGCGAGCAGTACTTC.

V gene TRBV7-8 combines with J gene TRBJ1-4; 10 nucleotides agree with TRBD1. CDR1 SGHVS and CDR2 FQNEAQ come from the germline V gene. This CDR3 has 15 residues. The V gene end was trimmed by 3 bases and the J gene end by 7 bases; junction bases not matched to a gene: 5. This CDR3 is CASSLGRDRGEKLFF. CDR3 nucleotide sequence: TGTGCCAGCAGCTTGGGCCGGGACAGGGGTGAAAAACTGTTTTTT.

The genes are TRBV5-6 and TRBJ1-2; TRBD1 is a possible D gene (5 bases). This CDR3 spans 12 amino acids. Trimming removed 6 bases from V and 4 bases from J, with 10 bases in between. The germline CDR1 and CDR2 sequences are SGHDT and YYEEEE. The CDR3 bases are TGTGCCAGCACTCGACAGACCTATGGCTACACCTTC. The encoded protein is CASTRQTYGYTF.

This clonotype occurred once. V usage is TRBV3-1 and J usage is TRBJ2-7; either TRBD1 or TRBD2 may supply D (5 bases each). Trimming took 4 bases from V and 7 from J, leaving 14 bases between them. The CDR3 is 13 residues long. From germline, CDR1 is LGHDT and CDR2 YNNKEL (reference sequence). CDR3 coding DNA: TGTGCCAGCAGCCTGACGGGGAAGGGGGAGCAGTACTTC. This codes for CASSLTGKGEQYF.

Many counts were recorded for this clonotype. The V call is TRBV18, the J call TRBJ2-1; D could derive from TRBD1 or TRBD2 (5 bases each). V lost 6 bases to trimming and J lost 5 bases, with 23 bases between them. There are 17 residues in the CDR3. The germline CDR1 and CDR2 sequences are KGHSH and LQKENI. The CDR3 sequence: CASSQRLSALGDNEQFF. In DNA form, the CDR3 reads TGTGCCAGCTCCCAAAGACTAAGCGCCCTAGGGGACAATGAGCAGTTCTTC.

This clonotype was found a few times. The gene calls are TRBV20-1 and TRBJ1-5, with TRBD1 as a possible D gene (6 bases). V was trimmed by 6 bases and J by 6 bases, leaving 15 bases between them. CDR3 length equals 13 residues. The germline gives CDR1 DFQATT, CDR2 SNEGSKA (reference sequence). The CDR3 region is CSAPSGGGQPQHF. The CDR3 DNA is TGCAGTGCCCCATCGGGGGGCGGTCAGCCCCAGCATTTT.

This clonotype was seen at least ten times. V is TRBV29-1 and J is TRBJ2-5; TRBD2 matches at 8 bases. The CDR3 loop spans 15 amino acids. Germline assignment: CDR1 SQVTM and CDR2 ANQGSEA. V trimming: 0 bases; J trimming: 8 bases; junction bases outside the gene matches: 11. CDR3 bases: TGCAGCGTTGAAGATCTTACGGGAGGGCGAATCACCCAGTACTTC. Protein sequence: CSVEDLTGGRITQYF.

The J gene is TRBJ2-1, the V gene TRBV19; D may be TRBD1 or TRBD2 (6 bases each). Germline V gene data show CDR1 as LNHDA and CDR2 as SQIVND (reference sequence). The CDR3 covers 14 residues. Trimming cost V 3 bases and J 9 bases, with 15 bases left between them. CDR3 in DNA: TGTGCCAGTAGTATCGGACCAGGGGAGGCTGAGCAGTTCTTC. Its translation is CASSIGPGEAEQFF.

Remarks on this clonotype: Only one base separates this from a far larger clonotype, so it likely reflects a read error. V usage is TRBV2 and J usage is TRBJ2-4, with 16 positions matching TRBD2. The J call could be wrong; TRBJ2-1 is a better fit for the DNA end. CDR1 is SNHLY and CDR2 is FYNNEI in the germline V gene. The CDR3 covers 17 residues. The CDR3 nucleotides read TGTGCCAGCAGTGGAGCGGGGACTAGCGGGAGGGCCGGTGAGCAGTTCTTC. Protein sequence: CASSGAGTSGRAGEQFF.

This clonotype was detected only a few times. The chain carries TRBV11-2 and TRBJ2-7, with a possible D match to TRBD2 (6 bases). The CDR3 is made up of 14 amino acids. V was shortened by 1 base and J by 7 bases, with 14 bases between the two germline ends. Germline loops: CDR1 SGHAT, CDR2 FQNNGV. The CDR3 region has the DNA TGTGCCAGCAGCTTAGGCCTAGCGTGGTTGGAGCAGTACTTC. It yields the protein CASSLGLAWLEQYF.

The genes are TRBV3-1 and TRBJ1-5, with D uncertain. The CDR3 runs to 14 residues. Germline V gene lookup returns CDR1 LGHDT and CDR2 YNNKEL (reference sequence). The V end was cut by 4 bases, the J end by 6 bases, with 13 bases between. The CDR3 DNA sequence: TGTGCCAGCAGCCGAGACATAGGGAGTCAGCCCCAGCATTTT. Amino acids: CASSRDIGSQPQHF.

This clonotype was counted many times. This chain uses TRBV7-2 with TRBJ1-5; unclear D gene. The CDR3 length is 14 residues. In germline, CDR1 is SGHTA, CDR2 FQGNSA. Between the trimmed V and J ends, which lost 7 bases and 1 base, there was a span of 11 bases. This chain's CDR3 is CASNLDGSNQPQHF. The CDR3 DNA reads as TGTGCCAGCAACCTGGACGGAAGCAATCAGCCCCAGCATTTT.

This clonotype was observed a few times. This sequence joins TRBV7-8 and TRBJ2-7, with D unclear. The CDR3 is 16 residues long. The germline gives CDR1 SGHVS, CDR2 FQNEAQ. V gave up 5 bases and J gave up 3 bases, with 20 bases separating them. The CDR3 loop is CASSTARSHQYYEQYF. The CDR3 DNA reads as TGTGCCAGCAGCACAGCAAGATCACATCAATACTACGAGCAGTACTTC.

This clonotype was observed many times. The V and J genes are TRBV2 and TRBJ2-1, with TRBD1 matching 9 bases. The J call may be incorrect, as the DNA end agrees better with TRBJ2-3. The CDR3 has 14 residues. Per the germline V gene, CDR1 is SNHLY and CDR2 is FYNNEI. The CDR3 reads CASSPAITGGTQYF. In DNA, the CDR3 is TGTGCCAGCAGCCCGGCGATAACAGGGGGCACGCAGTATTTT.